This T cell receptor (beta chain) derives from a study of blood T cell repertoires in COVID-19. Germline V gives CDR1 LNHDA, CDR2 SQIVND (reference sequence). The CDR3 runs to 15 residues. Trimming cost V 5 bases and J 5 bases; bases outside gene matches: 8. Only in-frame clones appear in the TCRdb table, and some are missing; sequencing was by immunoSEQ multiplex PCR. The sample consists of under 500,000 clones, roughly nine tenths of them appearing once. The chain links TRBV19 to TRBJ2-2; TRBD1 matches at 7 bases. The source material was PBMCs or T cells enriched from blood (not recorded which). This receptor was taken from a man aged 30 to 39 who had recovered from COVID-19. The CDR3 loop is CASSDRDLPTGELFF. The CDR3, as DNA: TGTGCCAGTAGTGACAGGGATCTACCGACCGGGGAGCTGTTTTTT.